These 8 T cell receptor beta chains originate from one sample sequenced in a study of T cells in localized non-small cell lung cancer. Data came from immunoSEQ multiplex PCR; TCRdb stores just in-frame clones and leaves some out. The sample has 32,000 or so clones, 90% seen once. Sequenced material: peripheral blood, taken before any cancer treatment. The receptors here all came from a man aged 35-75 years with stage I lung adenocarcinoma.

The table lists this clone with a few counts. The chain has TRBV11-1 and TRBJ2-3, with 7 positions matching TRBD1. V trimming: 4 bases; J trimming: 1 base; junction bases outside the gene matches: 5. This CDR3 has 15 residues. CDR1 is SGHAT, CDR2 FQDESV, per germline (reference sequence). The CDR3 sequence is CASSSTGTGTDTQYF. The CDR3 DNA follows: TGTGCCAGCAGCTCTACGGGGACAGGCACAGATACGCAGTATTTT.

The chain recombines TRBV2 with TRBJ1-1, with D unresolved. V lost 11 bases to trimming and J lost 4 bases, with 17 bases between them. Germline values: CDR1 SNHLY, CDR2 FYNNEI. The CDR3 spans 13 residues. The CDR3 reads CAPTTRLFTEAFF. The CDR3 DNA follows: TGTGCCCCAACGACTAGACTGTTCACTGAAGCTTTCTTT.

This chain connects TRBV7-2 to TRBJ2-1, with 9 bases fitting TRBD2. The V segment lost 5 bases and the J segment 1 base; nucleotides outside the gene matches: 0. This CDR3 region has 14 residues. The V gene's germline CDR1 is SGHTA and CDR2 FQGNSA. CDR3 sequence reads: CASSSGGSYNEQFF. The CDR3 DNA reads as TGTGCCAGCAGCAGCGGGGGGTCCTACAATGAGCAGTTCTTC.

The CDR3 here is CASSLFEGRPQHF. The CDR3 nucleotides read TGTGCCAGCAGCTTATTTGAAGGGAGGCCCCAGCATTTT. This rearrangement joins TRBV7-2 to TRBJ1-5; D unresolved. The CDR3 is 13 residues long. Germline CDR1 SGHTA, CDR2 FQGNSA. V was pared by 2 bases and J by 9 bases, with 11 bases between.

The chain carries TRBV19 and TRBJ2-1; no firm D call. V was clipped by 7 bases and J by 5 bases, with 9 bases between them. Looked up from germline, CDR1 is LNHDA and CDR2 is SQIVND (reference sequence). This CDR3 contains 12 residues. The DNA for the CDR3 is TGTGCCAGTAAAGTCGCCCACAATGAGCAGTTCTTC. It encodes CASKVAHNEQFF.

This sequence joins TRBV2 and TRBJ1-2, with D tentatively TRBD1 (6 bases). This CDR3 has 14 residues. The germline V and J ends were trimmed by 7 bases and 8 bases, with 20 bases remaining between them. Germline V gene lookup returns CDR1 SNHLY and CDR2 FYNNEI. The CDR3 nucleotides read TGTGCCAGCACCTTCCGGGGGGCGGGAAAAGGCTACACCTTC. Translation gives CASTFRGAGKGYTF.

This chain uses TRBV20-1 with TRBJ2-1; no reliable D call. In germline, CDR1 is DFQATT, CDR2 SNEGSKA (reference sequence). Trimming left V 1 base short and J 7 bases short, with 5 bases between. This CDR3 contains 11 residues. Here the CDR3 DNA reads TGCAGTGCTAGAGTGGGGAATGAGCAGTTCTTC. This sequence encodes CSARVGNEQFF.

The sample holds one count of this clone. The V and J genes are TRBV11-2 and TRBJ2-1, with D hard to call. The CDR3 loop spans 11 amino acids. With 8 bases removed from V and 8 bases from J, the gap between germline ends came to 10 bases. In germline, CDR1 is SGHAT, CDR2 FQNNGV. Here the CDR3 DNA reads TGTGCCAGCGGAGCTAGTGATGAGCAGTTCTTC. Its protein is CASGASDEQFF.